Listed here are 2 T cell receptor beta chains from one sample, sequenced in a study of blood T cells in healthy people across ages. A second PCR of roughly 7 to 11 cycles used a sample-barcoded 5' primer and a J-beta primer mix. MiXCR was run by TCRdb on the 5' RACE reads, yielding one entry per CDR3 protein. Among over 600,000 distinct CDR3 sequences listed, 20% to 25% were seen once. The sample taken for sequencing was blood. These receptors were taken from a man between 65 and 85 years old in good health.

V usage is TRBV7-2 and J usage is TRBJ2-5, with TRBD2 identical over 9 bases. The J call may be wrong; the DNA end is better matched by TRBJ2-7. Germline-derived CDR1 and CDR2 are SGHTA and FQGNSA. The CDR3 totals 15 residues. The CDR3 sequence: CASSLETSGTYEQYF. In DNA form, the CDR3 reads TGTGCCAGCAGCTTAGAGACTAGCGGTACCTACGAGCAGTACTTC.

This clonotype was counted a few times. The chain carries TRBV6-5 and TRBJ1-3, with TRBD1 matching over 10 bases. Germline CDR1 reads MNHEY; CDR2 reads SVGAGI. The junction had 7 bases not matched to a gene; V was cut back by 8 bases and J by 3 bases. The CDR3 has 15 amino acids. CDR3 protein: CASSDRGPGGNTIYF. The CDR3 nucleotides read TGTGCCAGCTCTGACAGGGGGCCAGGTGGAAACACCATATATTTT.